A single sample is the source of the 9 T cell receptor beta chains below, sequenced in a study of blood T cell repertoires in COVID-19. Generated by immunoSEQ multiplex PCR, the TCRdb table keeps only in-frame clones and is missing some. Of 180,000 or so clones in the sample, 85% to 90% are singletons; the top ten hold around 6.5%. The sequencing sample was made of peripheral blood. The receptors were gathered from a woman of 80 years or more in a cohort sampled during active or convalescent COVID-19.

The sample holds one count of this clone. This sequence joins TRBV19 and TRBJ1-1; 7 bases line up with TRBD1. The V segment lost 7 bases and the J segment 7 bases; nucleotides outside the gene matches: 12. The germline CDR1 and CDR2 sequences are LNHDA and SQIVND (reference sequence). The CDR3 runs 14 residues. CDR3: CASNTGTEEIEAFF. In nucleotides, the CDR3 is TGTGCCAGTAACACCGGGACAGAGGAAATTGAAGCTTTCTTT.

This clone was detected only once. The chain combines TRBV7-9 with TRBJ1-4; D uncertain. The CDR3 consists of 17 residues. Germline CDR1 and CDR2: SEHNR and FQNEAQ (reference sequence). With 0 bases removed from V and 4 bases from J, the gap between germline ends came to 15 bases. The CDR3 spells CASSLARRPLFNEKLFF. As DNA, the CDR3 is TGTGCCAGCAGCTTAGCGAGGCGACCGCTTTTTAATGAAAAACTGTTTTTT.

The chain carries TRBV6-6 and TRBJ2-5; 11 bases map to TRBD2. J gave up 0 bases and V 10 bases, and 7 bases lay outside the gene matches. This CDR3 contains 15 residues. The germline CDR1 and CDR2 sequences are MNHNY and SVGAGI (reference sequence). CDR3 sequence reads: CATFPGLADQETQYF. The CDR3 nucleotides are TGTGCCACCTTCCCGGGACTAGCGGACCAAGAGACCCAGTACTTC.

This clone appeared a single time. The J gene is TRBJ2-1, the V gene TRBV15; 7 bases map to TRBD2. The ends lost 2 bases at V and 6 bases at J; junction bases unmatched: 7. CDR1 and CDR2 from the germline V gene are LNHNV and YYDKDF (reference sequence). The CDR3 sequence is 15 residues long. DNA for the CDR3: TGTGCCACCAGCAGAACGGGAGGTCTACTCAATGAGCAGTTCTTC. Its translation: CATSRTGGLLNEQFF.

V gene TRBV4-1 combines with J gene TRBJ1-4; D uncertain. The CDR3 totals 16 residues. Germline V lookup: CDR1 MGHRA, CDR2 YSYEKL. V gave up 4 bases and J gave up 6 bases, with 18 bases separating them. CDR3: CASSRVEGSGYEKLFF. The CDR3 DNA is TGCGCCAGCAGCCGAGTGGAGGGATCTGGCTATGAAAAACTGTTTTTT.

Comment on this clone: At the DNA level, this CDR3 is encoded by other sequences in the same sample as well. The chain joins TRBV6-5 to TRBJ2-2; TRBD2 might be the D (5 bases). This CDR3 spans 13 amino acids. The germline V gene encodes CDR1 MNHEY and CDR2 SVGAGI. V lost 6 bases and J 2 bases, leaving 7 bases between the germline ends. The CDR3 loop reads CASRTGNTGELFF. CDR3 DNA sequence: TGTGCCAGCAGAACGGGAAACACCGGGGAGCTGTTTTTT.

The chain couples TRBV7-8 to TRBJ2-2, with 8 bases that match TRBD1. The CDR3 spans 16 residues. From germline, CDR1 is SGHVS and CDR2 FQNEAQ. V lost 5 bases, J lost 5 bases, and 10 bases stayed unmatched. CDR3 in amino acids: CASSPHQGARTGELFF. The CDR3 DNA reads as TGTGCCAGCAGCCCACACCAGGGGGCGCGAACCGGGGAGCTGTTTTTT.

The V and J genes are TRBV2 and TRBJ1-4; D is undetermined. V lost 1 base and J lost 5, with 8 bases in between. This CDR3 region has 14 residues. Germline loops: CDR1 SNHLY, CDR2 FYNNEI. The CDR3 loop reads CASSEGTLNEKLFF. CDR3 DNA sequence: TGTGCCAGCAGTGAAGGCACTTTAAATGAAAAACTGTTTTTT.

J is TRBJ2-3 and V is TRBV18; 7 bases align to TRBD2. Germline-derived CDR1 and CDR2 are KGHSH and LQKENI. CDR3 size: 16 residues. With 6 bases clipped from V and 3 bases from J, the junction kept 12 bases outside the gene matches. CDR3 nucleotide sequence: TGTGCCAGCTCCCTAACGGCGGGAGTGCGTACAGATACGCAGTATTTT. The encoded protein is CASSLTAGVRTDTQYF.